The following is a TCR beta chain sequence with its context. The target antigen is unknown. Following culture for ten to eleven days, CD4+ T cells were isolated. The data originate from a study of vaccination effects on CD4 cells after COVID-19. Assay: immunoSEQ multiplex PCR; the TCRdb copy retains only in-frame clones and omits some. Of tens of thousands of clones listed, approximately 80% are singletons. Germline CDR1 SGHVS, CDR2 FNYEAQ. The CDR3 spans 15 residues. Between the trimmed V and J ends, which lost 5 bases and 5 bases, there was a span of 18 bases. The specimen comprised CD4+ T cells from PBMCs cultured without peptide, sampled before COVID-19 vaccination. The receptor was isolated from a human donor who had a prior SARS-CoV-2 infection. This chain links TRBV7-6 with TRBJ1-2; D may be TRBD1 (6 bases). The CDR3 DNA reads as TGTGCCAGCAGCAAAAGCCCAGGGGCGCATTATGGCTACACCTTC. This gives the protein CASSKSPGAHYGYTF.